Listed below are T cell receptor beta chains from one sample, sequenced in a study of follicular helper T cells after annual influenza vaccination. Profiled with immunoSEQ multiplex PCR; TCRdb holds only in-frame clones, not every one. This table has several thousand clones, 80% to 85% appearing once. Sample: CXCR5- memory CD4+ T cells sorted from blood, taken on the day of influenza vaccination. The receptors derive from an adult who received the influenza vaccine. Each CDR3 is given with its conserved first and last residue. Fields, in order: D gene, clone size, V gene, J gene, CDR3 DNA, CDR3 protein. D genes are given only for firm matches. Size tells how often a clone was seen (once, few, many) or the class of an expanded clone, and some rows leave it out.

>TRBD2|NA|TRBV11-2|TRBJ2-4
TGTGCCAGCAGCCTTAGCGGGGTAGCCAAAAACATTCAGTACTTC
CASSLSGVAKNIQYF
>TRBD2|NA|TRBV6-5|TRBJ2-1
TGTGCCAGCAGTGCACTAGCGGGGGGGTGGGATGAGCAGTTCTTC
CASSALAGGWDEQFF
>NA|NA|TRBV6-1|TRBJ1-5
TGTGCCAGCAGTGCCCGGCCGTCCTCGGAGGAGCCCCAGCATTTT
CASSARPSSEEPQHF
>TRBD1|NA|TRBV19|TRBJ2-5
TGTGCCAGTAGTATAGAGGGGTCCAGGGGGCGCATGGAGACCCAGTACTTC
CASSIEGSRGRMETQYF
>NA|NA|TRBV5-4|TRBJ2-2
TGTGCCAGCAGCCTCGGTGTCGGGGAGCTGTTTTTT
CASSLGVGELFF
>NA|once|TRBV9|TRBJ1-2
TGTGCCAGCAGCGTACAGGAATTCAGCTATGGCTACACCTTC
CASSVQEFSYGYTF
>NA|NA|TRBV4-3|TRBJ2-3
TGCGCCAGCAGCCGAACTCAGAGGGGGGGAGGGGGAGATACGCAGTATTTT
CASSRTQRGGGGDTQYF
>NA|NA|TRBV10-3|TRBJ1-5
TGTGCCACCCGGGCGGGCCCCAATCAGCCCCAGCATTTT
CATRAGPNQPQHF
>TRBD1|NA|TRBV7-8|TRBJ2-3
TGTGCCAGCAGCTTTACAGGGGCCACAGATACGCAGTATTTT
CASSFTGATDTQYF
>TRBD1|NA|TRBV4-2|TRBJ1-3
TGTGCCAGCAGCCAGACAGGGGGCGGAAACACCATATATTTT
CASSQTGGGNTIYF
>NA|NA|TRBV7-3|TRBJ2-2
TGTGCCAGCTCCGTGGGGCGGTCGGCCGGGGAGCTGTTTTTT
CASSVGRSAGELFF
>NA|NA|TRBV27|TRBJ2-5
TGTGCCAGCAGTCTGTCCCCGGGACCGACGCCGGAGACCCAGTACTTC
CASSLSPGPTPETQYF
>NA|NA|TRBV11-3|TRBJ2-3
TGTGCCAGCAGCTTCCGCCTTAGCACAGATACGCAGTATTTT
CASSFRLSTDTQYF
>NA|few|TRBV4-1|TRBJ1-1
TGCGCCAGCAGAGGGGTCCTGAGGGGCACTGAAGCTTTCTTT
CASRGVLRGTEAFF
>TRBD2|NA|TRBV5-5|TRBJ2-4
TGTGCCAGCAGCTTGGGGCTAGCGGGGGGTGGCAAAAACATTCAGTACTTC
CASSLGLAGGGKNIQYF
>TRBD2|NA|TRBV6-6|TRBJ2-1
TGTGCCAGCAGTTACACTAGCGGGGGAACAAATGAGCAGTTCTTC
CASSYTSGGTNEQFF
>NA|NA|TRBV4-3|TRBJ2-3
TGCGCCAGCAGCCAAGATTCCCAAAGGACAGATACGCAGTATTTT
CASSQDSQRTDTQYF
>TRBD2|NA|TRBV5-1|TRBJ2-2
TGCGCCAGCAGCTTGGGATTTTTAGCGGGTGCCGGGGAGCTGTTTTTT
CASSLGFLAGAGELFF
>TRBD1|few|TRBV11-3|TRBJ2-7
TGTGCCAGCAGCCTTGGACAGGGTAGAACCTACGAGCAGTACTTC
CASSLGQGRTYEQYF
>NA|few|TRBV23-1|TRBJ1-2
TGCGCCAGCAGTCAATCTACGGGCTACACCTTC
CASSQSTGYTF
>NA|NA|TRBV5-4|TRBJ2-3
TGTGCCAGCAGCTTAGCGGGCGCTAGCACAGATACGCAGTATTTT
CASSLAGASTDTQYF
>NA|NA|TRBV29-1|TRBJ1-1
TGCAGCTTTCAAACTAGCACTGAAGCTTTCTTT
CSFQTSTEAFF
>NA|few|TRBV7-2|TRBJ2-7
TGTGCCAGCAGCCTCCAACCCTACGAGCAGTACTTC
CASSLQPYEQYF
>NA|NA|TRBV6-6|TRBJ1-1
TGTGCCAGCAGGGACACACGGGGGGGCACTGAAGCTTTCTTT
CASRDTRGGTEAFF
>NA|NA|TRBV7-2|TRBJ2-3
TGTGCCAGCAGCTGGACGGGGGATACGCAGTATTTT
CASSWTGDTQYF
>NA|NA|TRBV5-1|TRBJ1-4
TGCGCCAGCAGCAACCCGGGCAGGAGCGATGAAAAACTGTTTTTT
CASSNPGRSDEKLFF
>TRBD1|NA|TRBV6-6|TRBJ1-5
TGTGCCAGCCGAGGAGACAGGGCTTATAGCAATCAGCCCCAGCATTTT
CASRGDRAYSNQPQHF
>NA|once|TRBV4-1|TRBJ2-5
TGCGCCAGCAGCCAAGTGATATGGGAGACCCAGTACTTC
CASSQVIWETQYF
>NA|NA|TRBV5-1|TRBJ2-5
TGCGCCAGCAGCAATTCACTGAGGGGGGTGGGAGAGACCCAGTACTTC
CASSNSLRGVGETQYF
>TRBD2|NA|TRBV11-2|TRBJ2-3
TGTGCCAGCAGCTTATGGGGGGGAAGAGATACGCAGTATTTT
CASSLWGGRDTQYF
>TRBD1|NA|TRBV2|TRBJ2-5
TGTGCCAGCAGCGAAGACAGGGGGGAAGGAGAGACCCAGTACTTC
CASSEDRGEGETQYF
>TRBD2|NA|TRBV11-3|TRBJ2-5
TGTGCCAGCAGCTTAGTTGCGGGGGGATATAAGACCCAGTACTTC
CASSLVAGGYKTQYF
>NA|few|TRBV7-8|TRBJ2-7
TGTGCCAGCAGCTTATCCGGCAGATACGAGCAGTACTTC
CASSLSGRYEQYF
>NA|once|TRBV2|TRBJ1-4
TGTGCCAGCAGTGAAATCAAGGGCAGGAGGGAAAAACTGTTTTTT
CASSEIKGRREKLFF
>NA|NA|TRBV4-2|TRBJ1-5
TGTGCCAGCAGCCAAGATCCGACAGCCACGAAGAGCAATCAGCCCCAGCATTTT
CASSQDPTATKSNQPQHF
>NA|NA|TRBV6-6|TRBJ2-5
TGTGCCAGCAGTAGCCTCAGGGTCGGGGAGACCCAGTACTTC
CASSSLRVGETQYF
>NA|NA|TRBV19|TRBJ2-7
TGTGCCAGTAGTATACAAAGGCGGGATTCCTACGAGCAGTACTTC
CASSIQRRDSYEQYF
>NA|NA|TRBV19|TRBJ2-7
TGTGCCAGTAGCCTCCCGGGGGCGCCGGGGCAGTACTTC
CASSLPGAPGQYF
>NA|NA|TRBV6-1|TRBJ1-1
TGTGCCAGCCAAACGAACACTGAAGCTTTCTTT
CASQTNTEAFF
>NA|NA|TRBV7-6|TRBJ2-7
TGTGCCAGCAGCTTAGGGAGAGGGGCCCCCTACGAGCAGTACTTC
CASSLGRGAPYEQYF
>NA|NA|TRBV11-3|TRBJ1-2
TGTGCCAGCAGCCTAACGGTAGCTAACTATGGCTACACCTTC
CASSLTVANYGYTF
>NA|NA|TRBV6-1|TRBJ1-5
TGTGCCACCACATGGGCTGACAATTGGTATCAGCCCCAGCATTTT
CATTWADNWYQPQHF
>TRBD2|NA|TRBV9|TRBJ2-1
TGTGCCAGCAGCGTAGGCGACGGGTTAGCGGGGGGAGGTGAGCAGTTCTTC
CASSVGDGLAGGGEQFF
>NA|few|TRBV6-5|TRBJ1-2
TGTGCCAGCAGTTACGGGGGGCAGGGTCGGAGCTACACCTTC
CASSYGGQGRSYTF